This entry lists 5 T cell receptor beta chains sequenced from one sample in a study of OX40 agonist ivuxolimab in advanced cancers. Sequencing was performed with immunoSEQ multiplex PCR; in TCRdb, only in-frame clones are kept and a portion is missing. This table holds approximately 67,000 clones, approximately 85% found once. This sample comprised CD4+ or CD8+ T cells sorted from blood, obtained in a trial of the OX40 agonist ivuxolimab. All receptors derive from an adult with an advanced solid tumor such as melanoma, head and neck, liver or kidney cancer.

This clone appeared once. The chain carries TRBV7-2 and TRBJ1-1; D is undetermined. The CDR3 is 15 amino acids. Germline CDR1 reads SGHTA; CDR2 reads FQGNSA. Trimming shortened V by 0 bases and J by 0 bases, and 8 bases separated the two germline ends. In DNA, the CDR3 is TGTGCCAGCAGCTTAGCGCATAGAATGAACACTGAAGCTTTCTTT. It specifies CASSLAHRMNTEAFF.

The chain employs TRBV5-4 and TRBJ2-1; TRBD2 matches at 16 bases. With V trimmed by 5 bases and J by 9 bases, 8 bases remained unmatched. This CDR3 is 16 amino acids long. Germline CDR1 SGHNT, CDR2 YYREEE (reference sequence). Here the CDR3 DNA reads TGTGCCAGCAGGCCCGGGACTAGCGGGGGGGAAGGTGAGCAGTTCTTC. Translating gives CASRPGTSGGEGEQFF.

The chain couples TRBV10-3 to TRBJ1-4, with 8 bases fitting TRBD1. CDR3 length: 15 amino acids. Germline V gene lookup returns CDR1 ENHRY and CDR2 SYGVKD. Unmatched junction bases numbered 3, after V lost 0 bases and J lost 6 bases. The CDR3 loop reads CAISESQGADEKLFF. CDR3 sequence (DNA): TGTGCCATCAGTGAGTCTCAGGGGGCGGATGAAAAACTGTTTTTT.

The chain carries TRBV18 and TRBJ2-7; 7 bases agree with TRBD2. The CDR3 spans 13 residues. The V and J ends lost 3 bases and 2 bases, in that order; junction bases with no gene match: 1. CDR1 KGHSH and CDR2 LQKENI come from the germline V gene. The CDR3 reads CASSPGRAYEQYF. DNA of the CDR3: TGTGCCAGCTCACCGGGGAGGGCCTACGAGCAGTACTTC.

This clone was counted only a few times. The J gene is TRBJ1-2, the V gene TRBV28; D gene ambiguous. V lost 6 bases and J lost 8, with 16 bases in between. The CDR3 spans 13 residues. CDR1 MDHEN and CDR2 SYDVKM come from the germline V gene. CDR3 residues: CASRPDRTGGYTF. For the CDR3, the DNA is TGTGCCAGCAGGCCAGACCGGACGGGGGGCTACACCTTC.